This T cell receptor beta chain was recovered during a study of shared clonotypes between healthy human individuals (dated by TCRdb to 2020 to 2022). With respect to the entire study: A couple of women and a few men aged 18 to 49 years were included in the cohort. Each donor's leukapheresis produced roughly between roughly 0.85 and 9 billion PBMCs. To estimate repertoire size and how much clonotypes are shared between individuals, the study performed deep sequencing of blood TCR repertoires from a few healthy adults. For each donor, CD4 naive and CD4 memory were each given three plates, CD8 naive was given two plates, and CD8 memory was given one plate. Libraries were prepared and TCR repertoires were sequenced by different laboratories using diverse techniques, in order to increase sequencing depth and limit assay-specific biases. Broader findings and caveats from the paper: Only blood was sampled, and tissue TCR repertoires likely differ from those in blood. The small number of donors limited the genetic and exposure-history diversity represented. Pairwise subsampling led to the expectation that sequencing depth would affect the degree of clonotype sharing among donors. Approximately 5% of naive CD4, 3.5% of naive CD8, about 2.1% of memory CD4, and about 0.4% of memory CD8 clonotypes were shared across a few donors. Rarefaction of sorted-subset datasets indicated incomplete sequencing despite the large sequencing depth. Higher generation probabilities were observed for clonotypes shared by all four sorted-subset donors than for non-shared clonotypes. Naive subsets generally had larger estimated clonotype richness than memory subsets did.

TCR CDR3 regions were amplified from genomic DNA by multiplex PCR using the deep immunoSEQ assay. Extracted genomic DNA from each cell subset was spread evenly across all wells of several immunoSEQ 96-well plates, with each plate serving as a replicate. For sorted subsets, around 200 ng genomic DNA, equal to 30,000 to 35,000 T cell genomes, was loaded into each replicate PCR. Purified libraries were measured with a Qubit 3.0 fluorometer, size-checked on a Bioanalyzer 2100, and measured again with the KAPA Library Quantification kit. A separate single-read 150-cycle Illumina NextSeq 550 flow cell was used to sequence each immunoSEQ 96-well plate. Under the source paper's analysis protocol: Because the immunoSEQ output held only junctional sequences and lacked quality scores, the filtering could not match the filtering applied to full-length reads. Sequences were annotated with PyIR, a Python wrapper for IgBLAST v1.9, using IMGT germline references to assign V/J genes and CDR3. Any read was removed if the V/J assignment was weak (E-value above 1e-6), the CDR3 was missing, or the read contained stop codons, out-of-frame junctions, or ambiguous translated residues. V3J clonotypes were defined as sequences sharing an identical inferred V gene, J gene, and CDR3 amino acid sequence. The percentage overlap between two repertoires was calculated by dividing the number of shared unique clonotypes by the size of the smaller repertoire. Three approaches were used to assess repertoire richness: RTK rarefaction, the Chao1 estimator, and Recon v2.1 estimates of unobserved clonotypes. For all TCRbeta clonotypes obtained by the gDNA method from four donors, generation probabilities were computed with OLGA. This is the immuneACCESS table as TCRdb keeps it, with only in-frame sequences that have V and J called. A part of the clones is gone; compared with another copy, unresolved V genes explain less than half, and the rest is unexplained. That table gives V, J and clone size, and the DNA gave D and trimming. The sample data list some 2.1 million clones, and roughly 96% of these were observed just once. The top ten clones comprise 0.13% of the sample.

The donors were healthy, HIV-negative adults with no recently reported acute infections or vaccinations. Every donor was a Caucasian adult living in Nashville, Tennessee, USA. CD4+ T cells were enriched by magnetic negative selection, after which naive cells were positively selected on CD45RA and the negative fraction was taken as the memory subset. Blood was collected by leukapheresis, and PBMCs were isolated by Ficoll-Histopaque density gradient centrifugation and then cryopreserved in liquid nitrogen vapor phase. Purity and quantity of every magnetically sorted T cell population were checked by analytical flow cytometry. Genomic DNA was isolated from each sorted fraction and quantified by UV absorbance on a Nanodrop 2000c. From the cysteine through the phenylalanine, the CDR3 covers 13 amino acids. The DNA shown is the 39-base CDR3, in frame from base 1. Trimming costs V 7 bases and J 0 bases, and their ends lie 10 bases apart. Based on the germline V gene (reference sequence), the CDR1 and CDR2 sequences are LNHDA and SQIVND.

Details on this clone: This receptor's antigen is unknown. No much larger clonotype is one base removed from it; base qualities were not supplied.

Here the chain combines TRBV19 and TRBJ2-7; no D segment can be confidently identified. This clonotype originated in a man aged 18 to 30 in good health. The sequenced sample consisted of naive CD4+ T cells sorted from blood. Read against the paper, the sample's cell subset or site label means: CD45RA+ positively selected. The DNA sequence is given as TGTGCCAGTAATAGCCGGAGCTCCTACGAGCAGTACTTC. This sequence encodes CASNSRSSYEQYF.